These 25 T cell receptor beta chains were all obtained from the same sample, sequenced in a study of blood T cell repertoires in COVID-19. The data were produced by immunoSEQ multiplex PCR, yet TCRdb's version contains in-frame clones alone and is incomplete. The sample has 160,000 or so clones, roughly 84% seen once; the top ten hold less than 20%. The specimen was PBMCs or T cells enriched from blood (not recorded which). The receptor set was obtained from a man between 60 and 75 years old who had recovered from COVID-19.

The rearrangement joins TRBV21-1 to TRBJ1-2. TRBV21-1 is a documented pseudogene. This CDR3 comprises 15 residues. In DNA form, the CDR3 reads TGTGCCAGCAGGCGTCTGGAGCGAGGGTTTTATGGCTACACCTTC. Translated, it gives CASRRLERGFYGYTF.

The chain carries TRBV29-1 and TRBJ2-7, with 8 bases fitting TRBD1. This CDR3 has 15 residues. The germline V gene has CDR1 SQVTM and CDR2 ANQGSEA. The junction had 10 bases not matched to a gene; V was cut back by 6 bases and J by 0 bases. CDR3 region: CSVDGQGPSSYEQYF. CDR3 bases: TGCAGCGTGGACGGACAGGGCCCAAGCTCCTACGAGCAGTACTTC.

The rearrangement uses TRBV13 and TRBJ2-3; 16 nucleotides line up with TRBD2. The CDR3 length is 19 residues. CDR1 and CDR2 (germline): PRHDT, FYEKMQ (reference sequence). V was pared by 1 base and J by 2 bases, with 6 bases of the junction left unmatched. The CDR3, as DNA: TGTGCCAGCAGCTTAGCTACTGGGACTAGCGGGGGGGCCACAGATACGCAGTATTTT. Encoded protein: CASSLATGTSGGATDTQYF.

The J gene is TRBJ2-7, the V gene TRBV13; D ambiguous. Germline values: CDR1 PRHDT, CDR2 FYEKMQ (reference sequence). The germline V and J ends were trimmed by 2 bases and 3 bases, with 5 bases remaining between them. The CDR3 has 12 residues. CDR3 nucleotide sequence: TGTGCCAGCAGCTTACTCGGCTACGAGCAGTACTTC. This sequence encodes CASSLLGYEQYF.

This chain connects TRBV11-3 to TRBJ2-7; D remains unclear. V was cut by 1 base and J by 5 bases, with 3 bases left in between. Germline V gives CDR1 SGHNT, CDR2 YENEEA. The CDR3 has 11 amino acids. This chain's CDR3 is CASSLGDEQYF. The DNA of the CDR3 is TGTGCCAGCAGCTTAGGAGACGAGCAGTACTTC. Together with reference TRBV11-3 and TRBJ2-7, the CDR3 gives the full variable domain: EAGVVQSPRYKIIEKKQPVAFWCNPISGHNTLYWYLQNLGQGPELLIRYENEEAVDDSQLPKDRFSAERLKGVDSTLKIQPAELGDSAVYLCASSLGDEQYFGPGTRLTVT.

The CDR3 DNA sequence: TGCGCCAGCAGCCAAGATCGGGATAGCGGTAGCACAGATACGCAGTATTTT. The encoded protein is CASSQDRDSGSTDTQYF. The V call is TRBV4-1, the J call TRBJ2-3; D possibly corresponds to TRBD2 (6 bases). Germline values: CDR1 MGHRA, CDR2 YSYEKL. Trimming stripped 0 bases from V and 0 bases from J, with 13 bases between. CDR3 length equals 17 residues.

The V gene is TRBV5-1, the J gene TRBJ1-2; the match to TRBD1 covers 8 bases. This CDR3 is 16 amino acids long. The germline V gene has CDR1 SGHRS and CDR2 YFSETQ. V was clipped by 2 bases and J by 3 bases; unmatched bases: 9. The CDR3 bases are TGCGCCAGCAGCTTTACTGTATCAGGGGGCGACTATGGCTACACCTTC. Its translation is CASSFTVSGGDYGYTF.

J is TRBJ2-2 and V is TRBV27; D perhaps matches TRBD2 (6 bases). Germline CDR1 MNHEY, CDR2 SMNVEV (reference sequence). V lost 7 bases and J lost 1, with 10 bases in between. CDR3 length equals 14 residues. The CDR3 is CASMGRQNTGELFF. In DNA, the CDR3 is TGTGCCAGCATGGGGAGGCAGAACACCGGGGAGCTGTTTTTT.

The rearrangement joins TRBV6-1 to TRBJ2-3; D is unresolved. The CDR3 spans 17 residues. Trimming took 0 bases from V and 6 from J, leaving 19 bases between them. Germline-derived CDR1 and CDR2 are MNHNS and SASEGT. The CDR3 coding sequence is TGTGCCAGCAGTGAAGCGACGGCTAGTTCCTTTGTGGATACGCAGTATTTT. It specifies CASSEATASSFVDTQYF.

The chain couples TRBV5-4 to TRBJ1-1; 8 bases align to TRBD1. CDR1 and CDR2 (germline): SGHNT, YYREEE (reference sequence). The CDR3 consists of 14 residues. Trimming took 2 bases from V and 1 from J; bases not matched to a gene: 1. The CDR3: CASSFRGPNTEAFF. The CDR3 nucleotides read TGTGCCAGCAGCTTCAGGGGGCCGAACACTGAAGCTTTCTTT.

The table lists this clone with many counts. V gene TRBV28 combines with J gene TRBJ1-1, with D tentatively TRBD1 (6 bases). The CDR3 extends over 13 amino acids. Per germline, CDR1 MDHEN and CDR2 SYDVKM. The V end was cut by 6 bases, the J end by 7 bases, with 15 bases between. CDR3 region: CASSDRGFGEAFF. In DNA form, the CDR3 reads TGTGCCAGCAGCGATAGGGGGTTCGGTGAAGCTTTCTTT.

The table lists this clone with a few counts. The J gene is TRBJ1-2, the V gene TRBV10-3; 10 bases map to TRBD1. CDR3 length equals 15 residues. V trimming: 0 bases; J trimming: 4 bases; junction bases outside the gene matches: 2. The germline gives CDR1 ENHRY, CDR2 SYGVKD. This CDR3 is CAISESRTGGYGYTF. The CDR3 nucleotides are TGTGCCATCAGTGAGTCTAGGACAGGGGGCTATGGCTACACCTTC.

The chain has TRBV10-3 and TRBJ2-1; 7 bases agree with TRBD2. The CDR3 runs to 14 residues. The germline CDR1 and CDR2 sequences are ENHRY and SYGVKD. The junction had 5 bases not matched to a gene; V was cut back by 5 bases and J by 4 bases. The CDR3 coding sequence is TGTGCCATCAGTAGCGAGGGAGGGTACAATGAGCAGTTCTTC. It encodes CAISSEGGYNEQFF.

The CDR3 coding sequence is TGTGCCAGCAGCGATGGACAGGGGCTAGGCTACACCTTC. Its protein product is CASSDGQGLGYTF. The chain has TRBV7-9 and TRBJ1-2, with TRBD1 matching 9 bases. This CDR3 has 13 amino acids. The junction had 6 bases not matched to a gene; V was cut back by 5 bases and J by 8 bases. In germline, CDR1 is SEHNR, CDR2 FQNEAQ (reference sequence).

The CDR3 nucleotides are TGTGCCAGCAGCCAAGCTGGACTCCAAGAGACCCAGTACTTC. This codes for CASSQAGLQETQYF. The chain has TRBV14 and TRBJ2-5; D is possibly TRBD2 (5 bases). CDR1 and CDR2 from the germline V gene are SGHDN and FVKESK. The CDR3 contains 14 residues. V lost 1 base and J lost 1, with 7 bases in between.

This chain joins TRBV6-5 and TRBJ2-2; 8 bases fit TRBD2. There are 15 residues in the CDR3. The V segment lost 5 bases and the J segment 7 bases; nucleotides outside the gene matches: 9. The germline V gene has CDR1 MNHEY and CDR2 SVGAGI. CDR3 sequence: CASSTRGGPSGELFF. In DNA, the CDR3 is TGTGCCAGCAGTACTCGGGGGGGCCCGAGCGGGGAGCTGTTTTTT.

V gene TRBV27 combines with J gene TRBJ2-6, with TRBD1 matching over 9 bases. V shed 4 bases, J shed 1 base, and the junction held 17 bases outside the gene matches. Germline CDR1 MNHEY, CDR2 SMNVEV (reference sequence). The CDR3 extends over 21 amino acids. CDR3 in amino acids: CASSSNQDRGSSGSGANVLTF. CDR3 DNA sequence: TGTGCCAGCAGTTCGAACCAGGACAGGGGAAGCTCCGGTTCTGGGGCCAACGTCCTGACTTTC. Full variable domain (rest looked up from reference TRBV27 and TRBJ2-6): EAQVTQNPRYLITVTGKKLTVTCSQNMNHEYMSWYRQDPGLGLRQIYYSMNVEVTDKGDVPEGYKVSRKEKRNFPLILESPSPNQTSLYFCASSSNQDRGSSGSGANVLTFGAGSRLTVL.

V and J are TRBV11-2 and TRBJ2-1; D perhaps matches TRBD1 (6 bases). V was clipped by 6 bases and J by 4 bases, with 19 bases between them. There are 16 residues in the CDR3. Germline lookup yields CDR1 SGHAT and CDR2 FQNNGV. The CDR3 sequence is CASSSTVLGGYNEQFF. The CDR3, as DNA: TGTGCCAGCAGTTCCACCGTTCTAGGGGGATACAATGAGCAGTTCTTC.

This chain's CDR3 is CAWGRSSYEQYF. The DNA of the CDR3 is TGTGCCTGGGGACGGAGCTCCTACGAGCAGTACTTC. V gene TRBV30 combines with J gene TRBJ2-7; D not resolved. V lost 5 bases to trimming and J lost 0 bases, with 8 bases between them. The germline gives CDR1 GTSNPN, CDR2 SVGIG (reference sequence). CDR3 length equals 12 residues.

The CDR3 DNA reads as TGTGCCAGCCCGAGGACTAGCGGGAGGCGGGGGCGTTACAATGAGCAGTTCTTC. Its translation: CASPRTSGRRGRYNEQFF. The chain uses TRBV6-4 and TRBJ2-1; 14 bases are shared with TRBD2. Germline V CDR1 and CDR2: MRHNA, SNTAGT. The CDR3 is 18 residues long. The V and J ends lost 8 bases and 4 bases, in that order; junction bases with no gene match: 13.

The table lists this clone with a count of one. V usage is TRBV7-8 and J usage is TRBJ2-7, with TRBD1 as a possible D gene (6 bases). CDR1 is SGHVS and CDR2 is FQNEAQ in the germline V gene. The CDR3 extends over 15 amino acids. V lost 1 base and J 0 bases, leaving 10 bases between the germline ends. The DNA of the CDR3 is TGTGCCAGCAGCTTAGTAGGACAGATCTCCTACGAGCAGTACTTC. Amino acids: CASSLVGQISYEQYF.

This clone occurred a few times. CDR3 amino acids: CAIREGGLETQYF. The CDR3 DNA sequence: TGTGCCATCAGGGAGGGGGGGTTGGAGACCCAGTACTTC. This rearrangement joins TRBV10-3 to TRBJ2-5, with D possibly TRBD2 on 7 matching bases. The germline gives CDR1 ENHRY, CDR2 SYGVKD. This CDR3 region has 13 residues. V dropped 6 bases and J dropped 5 bases, with 13 bases sitting between them.

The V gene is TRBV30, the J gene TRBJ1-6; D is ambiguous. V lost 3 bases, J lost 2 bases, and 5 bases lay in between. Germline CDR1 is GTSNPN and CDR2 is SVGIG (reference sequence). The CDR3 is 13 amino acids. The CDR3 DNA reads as TGTGCCTGGAGCGGTACCTATAATTCACCCCTCCACTTT. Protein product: CAWSGTYNSPLHF.

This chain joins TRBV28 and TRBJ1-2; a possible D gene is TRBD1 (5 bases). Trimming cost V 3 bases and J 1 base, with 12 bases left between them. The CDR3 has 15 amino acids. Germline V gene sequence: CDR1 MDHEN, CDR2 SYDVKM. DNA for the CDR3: TGTGCCAGCAGTTTTTATAGGGGCCTTAACTATGGCTACACCTTC. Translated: CASSFYRGLNYGYTF.

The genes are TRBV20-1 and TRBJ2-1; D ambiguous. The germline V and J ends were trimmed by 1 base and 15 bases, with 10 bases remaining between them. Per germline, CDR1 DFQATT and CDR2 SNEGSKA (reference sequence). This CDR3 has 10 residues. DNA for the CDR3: TGCAGTGCTAGAGTCGGCGGCATGTTCTTC. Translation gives CSARVGGMFF.